These 28 T cell receptor beta chains originate from one sample sequenced in a study of PD-L1 blockade in urothelial cancer. Some clones are missing from TCRdb's copy, which holds only in-frame ones; the method was immunoSEQ multiplex PCR. The table lists 70,000 to 90,000 clones, over 75% of them singletons. The time point was: pretreatment peripheral blood. The input for sequencing was PBMCs, taken around atezolizumab (anti-PD-L1) treatment. These receptors originate from a man aged 60 to 75 with urothelial cancer.

The J gene is TRBJ2-2, the V gene TRBV2; possible D gene TRBD1, 6 bases. Germline V lookup: CDR1 SNHLY, CDR2 FYNNEI. Trimming cost V 8 bases and J 6 bases, with 16 bases left between them. CDR3 size: 14 residues. DNA of the CDR3: TGTGCCAGCCGGATTAGACAGGCCGCCGGGGAGCTGTTTTTT. Its translation: CASRIRQAAGELFF.

The V gene is TRBV27, the J gene TRBJ2-7; the match to TRBD2 covers 9 bases. J gave up 5 bases and V 5 bases, and 10 bases lay outside the gene matches. Germline CDR1 is MNHEY and CDR2 is SMNVEV (reference sequence). This CDR3 contains 15 residues. This CDR3 is CASSRAAGGSNEQYF. The DNA of the CDR3 is TGTGCCAGCAGTAGGGCAGCGGGAGGCTCGAACGAGCAGTACTTC.

V gene TRBV19 combines with J gene TRBJ2-5; weak D call: TRBD2 (7 bases). The V end was cut by 5 bases, the J end by 3 bases, with 19 bases between. Germline V gene lookup returns CDR1 LNHDA and CDR2 SQIVND (reference sequence). This CDR3 comprises 16 residues. The CDR3, as DNA: TGTGCCAGTAGTGAGGGGGGGGGAGTAGCGGAAGAGACCCAGTACTTC. It encodes CASSEGGGVAEETQYF.

The V gene is TRBV7-3, the J gene TRBJ1-2, with D perhaps TRBD1 (5 bases). Trimming shortened V by 5 bases and J by 3 bases, and 16 bases separated the two germline ends. Germline lookup yields CDR1 SGHTA and CDR2 FQGTGA. The CDR3 is 15 residues long. CDR3 nucleotides: TGTGCCAGCAGCCCCAGCAGGGATTTGGACTATGGCTACACCTTC. Its translation: CASSPSRDLDYGYTF.

The CDR3 reads CASSQPGQGAGTEAFF. DNA of the CDR3: TGTGCCAGCAGTCAACCGGGACAGGGGGCCGGAACTGAAGCTTTCTTT. The chain recombines TRBV28 with TRBJ1-1; 12 positions match TRBD1. There are 16 residues in the CDR3. Germline V gene lookup returns CDR1 MDHEN and CDR2 SYDVKM. V lost 5 bases and J lost 5; bases outside the gene matches: 9.

The chain recombines TRBV30 with TRBJ2-3, with D perhaps TRBD2 (6 bases). The CDR3 totals 14 residues. The germline V gene encodes CDR1 GTSNPN and CDR2 SVGIG (reference sequence). V lost 0 bases, J lost 4 bases, and 11 bases lay in between. The CDR3 bases are TGTGCCTGGAGTGTAGGAGGGACGGCAGATACGCAGTATTTT. As protein: CAWSVGGTADTQYF.

The J gene is TRBJ2-7, the V gene TRBV7-2; D possibly corresponds to TRBD1 (5 bases). Looked up from germline, CDR1 is SGHTA and CDR2 is FQGNSA. This CDR3 comprises 14 residues. V was pared by 1 base and J by 3 bases, with 10 bases between. The CDR3 reads CASSLVRQGYEQYF. The CDR3 DNA follows: TGTGCCAGCAGCTTAGTGAGGCAGGGCTACGAGCAGTACTTC.

The rearrangement uses TRBV30 and TRBJ2-6; no clear D. The germline CDR1 and CDR2 sequences are GTSNPN and SVGIG (reference sequence). The CDR3 extends over 16 amino acids. The V end was cut by 1 base, the J end by 0 bases, with 10 bases between. Here the CDR3 DNA reads TGTGCCTGGAGTGAAGCATATCGCTCTGGGGCCAACGTCCTGACTTTC. Translated: CAWSEAYRSGANVLTF. Drawing the rest from reference TRBV30 and TRBJ2-6, the complete variable domain is SQTIHQWPATLVQPVGSPLSLECTVEGTSNPNLYWYRQAAGRGLQLLFYSVGIGQISSEVPQNLSASRPQDRQFILSSKKLLLSDSGFYLCAWSEAYRSGANVLTFGAGSRLTVL.

The gene calls are TRBV6-1 and TRBJ1-2, with D unclear. The V and J ends lost 3 bases and 0 bases respectively, with 11 bases between them. Germline-derived CDR1 and CDR2 are MNHNS and SASEGT. The CDR3 is 15 amino acids. The CDR3 spells CASSDVQKSNYGYTF. DNA for the CDR3: TGTGCCAGCAGTGATGTGCAGAAATCTAACTATGGCTACACCTTC.

This sequence joins TRBV9 and TRBJ2-2; 10 bases match TRBD2. Germline CDR1 and CDR2: SGDLS and YYNGEE. J gave up 0 bases and V 3 bases, and 5 bases lay outside the gene matches. This CDR3 has 17 amino acids. DNA of the CDR3: TGTGCCAGCAGCGCCGGACTAGCGGCACCGAACACCGGGGAGCTGTTTTTT. Encoded protein: CASSAGLAAPNTGELFF.

The CDR3 coding sequence is TGTGCCAGCAGTCCGGGGGGACAGGGCTACGAGCAGTACTTC. This translates into CASSPGGQGYEQYF. This chain connects TRBV28 to TRBJ2-7; 9 bases align to TRBD1. V lost 5 bases to trimming and J lost 3 bases; unmatched junction nucleotides: 5. Germline CDR1 is MDHEN and CDR2 is SYDVKM. The CDR3 has 14 residues.

This clone was counted between two and nine times. The chain employs TRBV4-1 and TRBJ1-1; 8 bases agree with TRBD1. CDR1 MGHRA and CDR2 YSYEKL come from the germline V gene. Trimming removed 4 bases from V and 1 base from J; junction bases left unmatched: 5. The CDR3 loop spans 15 amino acids. The CDR3 bases are TGCGCCAGCAGCCGAGACGACAGGGGGAACACTGAAGCTTTCTTT. Its translation: CASSRDDRGNTEAFF.

This clone was found once. This chain links TRBV27 with TRBJ2-7, with unresolved D. CDR1 and CDR2 (germline): MNHEY, SMNVEV (reference sequence). The CDR3 is 13 amino acids. The V end was cut by 3 bases, the J end by 2 bases, with 8 bases between. CDR3: CASSLENPYEQYF. The CDR3 nucleotides are TGTGCCAGCAGTTTGGAGAACCCCTACGAGCAGTACTTC.

A few counts support this clone. The V call is TRBV20-1, the J call TRBJ2-7; the D gene is possibly TRBD1 (6 bases). Germline CDR1 and CDR2: DFQATT and SNEGSKA (reference sequence). V gave up 0 bases and J gave up 13 bases, with 10 bases separating them. The CDR3 length is 10 residues. CDR3 sequence reads: CSARDRDNYF. The CDR3 DNA is TGCAGTGCTAGAGATCGGGACAACTACTTC.

The CDR3 region is CASSLALGQGEETQYF. In nucleotides, the CDR3 is TGCGCCAGCAGCTTGGCGTTGGGACAGGGTGAAGAGACCCAGTACTTC. V gene TRBV5-1 combines with J gene TRBJ2-5; TRBD1 matches 9 bases. V trimming: 0 bases; J trimming: 3 bases; junction bases outside the gene matches: 6. The CDR3 runs 16 residues. The V gene's germline CDR1 is SGHRS and CDR2 YFSETQ.

The rearrangement joins TRBV19 to TRBJ2-7; 7 bases fit TRBD2. There are 14 residues in the CDR3. The germline gives CDR1 LNHDA, CDR2 SQIVND (reference sequence). V shed 4 bases and J 1 base; nucleotides not matched to a gene: 4. CDR3 sequence reads: CASSRDYGSYEQYF. CDR3 DNA: TGTGCCAGTAGTAGGGACTATGGATCCTACGAGCAGTACTTC.

In this sample, this clone turned up once. The V gene is TRBV9, the J gene TRBJ2-2; D perhaps matches TRBD2 (5 bases). Trimming took off 6 bases at V and 6 bases at J, with 12 bases between the two ends. The CDR3 runs to 13 residues. Germline V gene data show CDR1 as SGDLS and CDR2 as YYNGEE. CDR3 region: CASNGKVAGELFF. DNA for the CDR3: TGTGCCAGCAACGGGAAGGTAGCCGGGGAGCTGTTTTTT.

This clone appeared a single time. V and J are TRBV11-2 and TRBJ1-2; 7 bases match TRBD1. There are 14 residues in the CDR3. In germline, CDR1 is SGHAT, CDR2 FQNNGV. Trimming at V came to 5 bases and at J to 12 bases, leaving 15 bases not matched to a gene. The CDR3 spells CASSGGGTLQVDTF. The CDR3 bases are TGTGCCAGCAGCGGAGGGGGCACCCTTCAGGTTGACACCTTC.

Concerning this clone itself: Within the sample, other DNA sequences also encode this same CDR3. V and J are TRBV11-3 and TRBJ1-1; D gene ambiguous. CDR3 size: 15 residues. Germline CDR1 and CDR2: SGHNT and YENEEA. V was shortened by 0 bases and J by 1 base, with 9 bases between the two germline ends. The CDR3 DNA reads TGTGCCAGCAGCTTAGATCTAACGGGGAACACTGAAGCTTTCTTT. It specifies CASSLDLTGNTEAFF.

This rearrangement joins TRBV13 to TRBJ2-7; TRBD2 matches at 12 bases. Per the germline V gene, CDR1 is PRHDT and CDR2 is FYEKMQ (reference sequence). The CDR3 runs to 15 residues. V dropped 5 bases and J dropped 7; count of bases not matched to a gene: 9. CDR3 in amino acids: CASSTRLAGVEEQYF. CDR3 nucleotide sequence: TGTGCCAGCAGCACCCGACTAGCGGGAGTGGAGGAGCAGTACTTC.

This clone has just a few counts. The chain is built from TRBV19 and TRBJ2-7; 8 bases are shared with TRBD1. The CDR3 runs 13 residues. The germline gives CDR1 LNHDA, CDR2 SQIVND (reference sequence). Losses at the gene ends were 8 bases for V and 6 bases for J; bases not matched to a gene: 9. CDR3 nucleotide sequence: TGTGCCAGTGAGAATGCAGGGGGCGCCGAGCAGTACTTC. Translating gives CASENAGGAEQYF.

The count of this clone is one. The rearrangement links TRBV7-6 to TRBJ1-2, with 9 bases that match TRBD1. V shed 5 bases and J 5 bases; nucleotides not matched to a gene: 6. In germline, CDR1 is SGHVS, CDR2 FNYEAQ. The CDR3 contains 14 residues. The DNA of the CDR3 is TGTGCCAGCAGCCCGACGACAGGGGGATATGGCTACACCTTC. Residues: CASSPTTGGYGYTF.

This rearrangement joins TRBV4-3 to TRBJ1-3; D perhaps matches TRBD1 (5 bases). Germline values: CDR1 LGHNA, CDR2 YSLEER. The CDR3 contains 15 residues. V was pared by 2 bases and J by 2 bases, with 10 bases between. The CDR3 DNA is TGCGCCAGCAGCCAACCGGGACTCGCTGGAAACACCATATATTTT. Protein: CASSQPGLAGNTIYF.

The V call is TRBV30, the J call TRBJ2-7, with TRBD1 matching 9 bases. Trimming at V came to 5 bases and at J to 0 bases, leaving 2 bases not matched to a gene. The length of the CDR3 is 13 residues. Germline values: CDR1 GTSNPN, CDR2 SVGIG (reference sequence). The CDR3 sequence: CAWGTGSSYEQYF. The DNA of the CDR3 is TGTGCCTGGGGGACAGGGAGCTCCTACGAGCAGTACTTC.

In its sample, this clone was seen once. The J gene is TRBJ2-7, the V gene TRBV6-5; 9 bases line up with TRBD1. This CDR3 contains 15 residues. V shed 6 bases, J shed 5 bases, and the junction held 11 bases outside the gene matches. Looked up from germline, CDR1 is MNHEY and CDR2 is SVGAGI. The CDR3 DNA follows: TGTGCCAGCAGCCTCGGACAGGGGATATGGAACGAGCAGTACTTC. Translating it yields CASSLGQGIWNEQYF.

The chain couples TRBV5-1 to TRBJ2-7; the match to TRBD1 covers 9 bases. The germline V gene encodes CDR1 SGHRS and CDR2 YFSETQ. The CDR3 consists of 15 residues. V dropped 1 base and J dropped 6; count of bases not matched to a gene: 8. CDR3 residues: CASSLRQGVFGEQYF. In DNA, the CDR3 is TGCGCCAGCAGCTTGAGACAGGGGGTTTTCGGCGAGCAGTACTTC.

This chain's CDR3 is CASSPGYRSYEQYF. The CDR3 region has the DNA TGTGCCAGCAGCCCGGGGTACCGCTCCTACGAGCAGTACTTC. The chain carries TRBV7-2 and TRBJ2-7; the D gene is possibly TRBD2 (5 bases). The germline gives CDR1 SGHTA, CDR2 FQGNSA. The CDR3 has 14 residues. With 5 bases removed from V and 0 bases from J, the gap between germline ends came to 11 bases.

The V and J genes are TRBV10-3 and TRBJ2-7; 12 bases match TRBD2. This CDR3 comprises 15 residues. Per germline, CDR1 ENHRY and CDR2 SYGVKD. V trimming: 4 bases; J trimming: 6 bases; junction bases outside the gene matches: 7. The CDR3, as DNA: TGTGCCATCAGTGCTTCTAGCGGGAGGGCGGGCGAGCAGTACTTC. Its translation: CAISASSGRAGEQYF.